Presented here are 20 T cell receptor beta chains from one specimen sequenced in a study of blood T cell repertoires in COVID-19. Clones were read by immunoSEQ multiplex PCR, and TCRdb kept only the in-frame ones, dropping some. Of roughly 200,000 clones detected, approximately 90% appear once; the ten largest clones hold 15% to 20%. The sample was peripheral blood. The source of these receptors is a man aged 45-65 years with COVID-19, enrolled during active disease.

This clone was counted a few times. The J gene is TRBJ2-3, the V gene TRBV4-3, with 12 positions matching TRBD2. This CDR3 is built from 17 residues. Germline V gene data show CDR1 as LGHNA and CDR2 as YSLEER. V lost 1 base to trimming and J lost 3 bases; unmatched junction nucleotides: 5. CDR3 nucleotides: TGCGCCAGCAGCCAAGGGTTGACTAGCGGGGGAACAGATACGCAGTATTTT. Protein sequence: CASSQGLTSGGTDTQYF.

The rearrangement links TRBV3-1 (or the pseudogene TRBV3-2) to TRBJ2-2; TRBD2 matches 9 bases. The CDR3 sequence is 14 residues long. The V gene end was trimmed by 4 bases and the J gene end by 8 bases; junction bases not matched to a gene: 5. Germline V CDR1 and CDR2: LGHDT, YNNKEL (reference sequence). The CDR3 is CASSRSGRSGELFF. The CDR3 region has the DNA TGTGCCAGCAGCCGGAGCGGGAGGTCTGGGGAGCTGTTTTTT.

The CDR3 DNA sequence: TGTGCCAGCAGTAGACTAGCGGGAGGGCACTTGGAGGAGCAGTACTTC. It yields the protein CASSRLAGGHLEEQYF. The chain combines TRBV2 with TRBJ2-7; 14 bases map to TRBD2. The germline V gene encodes CDR1 SNHLY and CDR2 FYNNEI. Trimming at V came to 5 bases and at J to 7 bases, leaving 10 bases not matched to a gene. The CDR3 runs 16 residues.

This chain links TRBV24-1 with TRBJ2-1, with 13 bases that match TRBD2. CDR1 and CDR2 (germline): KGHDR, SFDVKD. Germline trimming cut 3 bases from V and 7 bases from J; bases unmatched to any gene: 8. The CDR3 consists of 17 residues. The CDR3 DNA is TGTGCCACCAGTGATGCGCGGACTAGCGGGAGTCCGAATGAGCAGTTCTTC. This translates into CATSDARTSGSPNEQFF.

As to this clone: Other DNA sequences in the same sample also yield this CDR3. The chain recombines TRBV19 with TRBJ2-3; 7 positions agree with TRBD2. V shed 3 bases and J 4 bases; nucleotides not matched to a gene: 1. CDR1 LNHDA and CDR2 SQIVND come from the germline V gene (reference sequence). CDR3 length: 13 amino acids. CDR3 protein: CASSIGGADTQYF. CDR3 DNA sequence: TGTGCCAGTAGTATTGGGGGGGCAGATACGCAGTATTTT.

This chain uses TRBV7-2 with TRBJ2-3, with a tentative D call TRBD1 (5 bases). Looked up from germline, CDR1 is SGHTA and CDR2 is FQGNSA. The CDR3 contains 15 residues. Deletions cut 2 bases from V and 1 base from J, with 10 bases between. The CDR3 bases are TGTGCCAGCAGCTTATCACAGGTGGGCACAGATACGCAGTATTTT. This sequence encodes CASSLSQVGTDTQYF.

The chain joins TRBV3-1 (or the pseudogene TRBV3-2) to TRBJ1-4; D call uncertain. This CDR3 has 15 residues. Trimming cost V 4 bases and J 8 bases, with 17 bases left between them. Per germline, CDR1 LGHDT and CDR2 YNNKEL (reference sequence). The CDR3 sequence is CASSRGDRAPEKLFF. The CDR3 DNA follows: TGTGCCAGCAGCCGGGGAGACCGGGCCCCAGAAAAACTGTTTTTT.

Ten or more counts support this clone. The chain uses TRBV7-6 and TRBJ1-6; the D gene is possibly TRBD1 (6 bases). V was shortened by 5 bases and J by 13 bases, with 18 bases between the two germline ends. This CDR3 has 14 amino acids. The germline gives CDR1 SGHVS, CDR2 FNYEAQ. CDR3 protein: CASSLGQGLSPLHF. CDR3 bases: TGTGCCAGCAGCCTTGGTCAGGGGCTTTCGCCCCTCCACTTT.

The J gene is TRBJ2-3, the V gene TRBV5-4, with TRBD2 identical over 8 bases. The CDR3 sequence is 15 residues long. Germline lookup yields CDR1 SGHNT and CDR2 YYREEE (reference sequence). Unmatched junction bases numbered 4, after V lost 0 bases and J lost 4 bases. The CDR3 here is CASSLGGLVPDTQYF. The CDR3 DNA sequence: TGTGCCAGCAGCTTGGGGGGACTAGTCCCAGATACGCAGTATTTT.

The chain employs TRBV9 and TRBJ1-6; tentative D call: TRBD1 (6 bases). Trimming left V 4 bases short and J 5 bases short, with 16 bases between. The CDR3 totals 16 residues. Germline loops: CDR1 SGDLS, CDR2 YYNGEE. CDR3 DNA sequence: TGTGCCAGCAGCAGAGGGGAACAGGGAAATAATTCACCCCTCCACTTT. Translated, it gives CASSRGEQGNNSPLHF.

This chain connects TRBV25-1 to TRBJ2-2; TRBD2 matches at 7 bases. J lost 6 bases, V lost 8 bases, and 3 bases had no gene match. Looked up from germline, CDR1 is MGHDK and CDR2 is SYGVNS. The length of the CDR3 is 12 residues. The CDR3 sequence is CASGGRAGELFF. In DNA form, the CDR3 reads TGTGCCAGCGGTGGGAGGGCCGGGGAGCTGTTTTTT.

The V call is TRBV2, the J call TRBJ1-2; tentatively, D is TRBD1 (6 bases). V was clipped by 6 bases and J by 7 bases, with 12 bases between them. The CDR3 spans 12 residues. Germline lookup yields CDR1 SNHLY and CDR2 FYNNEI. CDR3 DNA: TGTGCCAGCAGCAGACAGGAGGCTGGCTACACCTTC. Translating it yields CASSRQEAGYTF.

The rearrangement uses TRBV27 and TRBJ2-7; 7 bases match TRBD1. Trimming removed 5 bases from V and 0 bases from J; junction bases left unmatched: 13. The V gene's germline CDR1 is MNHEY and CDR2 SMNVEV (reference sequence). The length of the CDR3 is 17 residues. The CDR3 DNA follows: TGTGCCAGCAGTAAAGAGTCGAGACAGGGAGTCTCCTACGAGCAGTACTTC. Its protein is CASSKESRQGVSYEQYF.

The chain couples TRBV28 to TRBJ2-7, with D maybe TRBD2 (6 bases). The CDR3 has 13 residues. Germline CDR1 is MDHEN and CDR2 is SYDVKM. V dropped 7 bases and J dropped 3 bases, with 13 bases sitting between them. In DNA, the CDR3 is TGTGCCAGCACCCGCGCGGGGTTCTACGAGCAGTACTTC. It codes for CASTRAGFYEQYF.

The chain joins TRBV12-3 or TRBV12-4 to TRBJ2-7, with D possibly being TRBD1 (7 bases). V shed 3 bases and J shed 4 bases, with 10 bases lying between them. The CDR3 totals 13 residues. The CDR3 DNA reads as TGTGCCAGCAGTTTTCAGGGGGGATACGAGCAGTACTTC. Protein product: CASSFQGGYEQYF.

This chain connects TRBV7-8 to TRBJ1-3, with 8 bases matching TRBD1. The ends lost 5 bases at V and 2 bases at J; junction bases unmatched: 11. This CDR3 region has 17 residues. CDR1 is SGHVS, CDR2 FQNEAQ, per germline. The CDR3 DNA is TGTGCCAGCAGCAACCCCCGACAGGGGAGGGCTGGAAACACCATATATTTT. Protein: CASSNPRQGRAGNTIYF. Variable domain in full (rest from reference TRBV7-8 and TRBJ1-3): GAGVSQSPRYKVAKRGQDVALRCDPISGHVSLFWYQQALGQGPEFLTYFQNEAQLDKSGLPSDRFFAERPEGSVSTLKIQRTQQEDSAVYLCASSNPRQGRAGNTIYFGEGSWLTVV.

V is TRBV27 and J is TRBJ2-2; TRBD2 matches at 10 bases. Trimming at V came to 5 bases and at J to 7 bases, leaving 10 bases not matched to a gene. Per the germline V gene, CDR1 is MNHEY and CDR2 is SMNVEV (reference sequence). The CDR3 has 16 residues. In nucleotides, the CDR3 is TGTGCCAGCAGTCACCCAGCGGGGGGGACGGTCGGGGAGCTGTTTTTT. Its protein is CASSHPAGGTVGELFF.

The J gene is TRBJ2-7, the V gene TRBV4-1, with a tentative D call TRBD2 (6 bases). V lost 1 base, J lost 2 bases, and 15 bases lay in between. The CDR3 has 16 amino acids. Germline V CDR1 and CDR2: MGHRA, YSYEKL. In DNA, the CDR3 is TGCGCCAGCAGCCAAGGAATCTTCGGGAGAACCTACGAGCAGTACTTC. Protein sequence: CASSQGIFGRTYEQYF.

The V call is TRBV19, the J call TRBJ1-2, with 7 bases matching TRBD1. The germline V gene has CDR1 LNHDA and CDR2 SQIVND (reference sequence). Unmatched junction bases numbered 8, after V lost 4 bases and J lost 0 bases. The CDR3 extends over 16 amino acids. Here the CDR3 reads CASSKRTGNANYGYTF. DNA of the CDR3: TGTGCCAGTAGTAAACGGACAGGCAACGCTAACTATGGCTACACCTTC. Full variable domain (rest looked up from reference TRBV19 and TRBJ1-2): DGGITQSPKYLFRKEGQNVTLSCEQNLNHDAMYWYRQDPGQGLRLIYYSQIVNDFQKGDIAEGYSVSREKKESFPLTVTSAQKNPTAFYLCASSKRTGNANYGYTFGSGTRLTVV.

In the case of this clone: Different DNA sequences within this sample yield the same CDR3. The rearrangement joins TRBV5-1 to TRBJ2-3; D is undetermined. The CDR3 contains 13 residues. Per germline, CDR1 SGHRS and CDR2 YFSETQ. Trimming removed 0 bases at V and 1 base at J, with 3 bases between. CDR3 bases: TGCGCCAGCAGCTTGGCGGGCACAGATACGCAGTATTTT. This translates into CASSLAGTDTQYF.